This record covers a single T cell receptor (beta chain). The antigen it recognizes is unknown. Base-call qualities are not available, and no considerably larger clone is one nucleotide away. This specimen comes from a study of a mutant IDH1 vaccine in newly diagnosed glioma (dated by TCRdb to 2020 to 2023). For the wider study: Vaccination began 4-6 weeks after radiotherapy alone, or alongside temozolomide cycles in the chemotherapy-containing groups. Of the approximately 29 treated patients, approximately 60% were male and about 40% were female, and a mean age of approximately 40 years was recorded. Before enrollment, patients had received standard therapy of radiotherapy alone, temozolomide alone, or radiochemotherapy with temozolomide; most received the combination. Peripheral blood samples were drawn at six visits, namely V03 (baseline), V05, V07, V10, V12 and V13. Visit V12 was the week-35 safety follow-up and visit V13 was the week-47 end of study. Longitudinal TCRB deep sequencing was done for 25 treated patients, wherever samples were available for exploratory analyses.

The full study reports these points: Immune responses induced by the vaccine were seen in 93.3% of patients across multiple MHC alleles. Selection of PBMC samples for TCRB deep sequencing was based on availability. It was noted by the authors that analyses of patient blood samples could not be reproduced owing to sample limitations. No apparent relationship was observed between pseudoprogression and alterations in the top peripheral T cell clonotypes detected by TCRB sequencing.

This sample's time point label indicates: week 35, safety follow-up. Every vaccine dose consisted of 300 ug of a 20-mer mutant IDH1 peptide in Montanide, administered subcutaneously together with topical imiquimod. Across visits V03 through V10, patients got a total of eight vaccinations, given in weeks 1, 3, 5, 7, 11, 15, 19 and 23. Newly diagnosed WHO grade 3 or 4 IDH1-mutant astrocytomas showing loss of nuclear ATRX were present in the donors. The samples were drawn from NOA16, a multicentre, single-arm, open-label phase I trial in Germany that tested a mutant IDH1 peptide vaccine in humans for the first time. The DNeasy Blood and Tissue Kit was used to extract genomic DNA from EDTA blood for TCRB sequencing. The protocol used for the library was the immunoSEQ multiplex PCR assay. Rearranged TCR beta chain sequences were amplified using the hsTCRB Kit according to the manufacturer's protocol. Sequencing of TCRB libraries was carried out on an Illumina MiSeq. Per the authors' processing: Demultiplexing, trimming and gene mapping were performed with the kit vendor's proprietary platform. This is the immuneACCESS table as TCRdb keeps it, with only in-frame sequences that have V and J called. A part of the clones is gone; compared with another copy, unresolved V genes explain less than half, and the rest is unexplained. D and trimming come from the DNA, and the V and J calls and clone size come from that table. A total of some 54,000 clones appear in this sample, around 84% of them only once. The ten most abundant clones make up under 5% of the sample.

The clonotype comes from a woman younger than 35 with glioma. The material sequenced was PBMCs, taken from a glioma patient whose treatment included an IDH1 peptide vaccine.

The DNA reads as follows: TGTGCCAGCAGCATAGACCCAGGGGTGGCTTCTGGGACTGAAGCTTTCTTT. It specifies CASSIDPGVASGTEAFF. The sequence joins TRBV9 to TRBJ1-1; TRBD1 is possibly the D segment (6 matching bases). The germline V gene encodes CDR1 SGDLS and CDR2 YYNGEE. Trimming removed 4 bases from V and 5 bases from J, leaving 24 bases between the germline ends. The CDR3 numbers 17 residues from cysteine through phenylalanine. The DNA shown is the 51-base CDR3, in frame from base 1.